The clone carrying this T cell receptor (beta chain) was recorded many times. The V end lost 4 bases, the J end lost 2 bases, and 14 bases lay between the germline ends. The CDR3 length is 15 residues. Germline CDR1 reads MGHRA; CDR2 reads YSYEKL. TCRdb processed the PCR reads anew with MiXCR; each CDR3 protein has one entry. Of more than 3,000 distinct CDR3 sequences listed, roughly a fifth are singletons. These data originate in a study of tumor-infiltrating lymphocytes in oesophageal squamous cell carcinoma. The chain recombines TRBV4-1 with TRBJ1-1; TRBD1 is a possible D gene (5 bases). The TCR sequence derives from a male donor with esophageal squamous cell carcinoma. The sequenced sample consisted of normal esophageal tissue next to the tumor. CDR3 residues: CASSRPRDGNTEAFF. The CDR3 DNA reads as TGCGCCAGCAGCCGACCTAGGGACGGAAACACTGAAGCTTTCTTT.